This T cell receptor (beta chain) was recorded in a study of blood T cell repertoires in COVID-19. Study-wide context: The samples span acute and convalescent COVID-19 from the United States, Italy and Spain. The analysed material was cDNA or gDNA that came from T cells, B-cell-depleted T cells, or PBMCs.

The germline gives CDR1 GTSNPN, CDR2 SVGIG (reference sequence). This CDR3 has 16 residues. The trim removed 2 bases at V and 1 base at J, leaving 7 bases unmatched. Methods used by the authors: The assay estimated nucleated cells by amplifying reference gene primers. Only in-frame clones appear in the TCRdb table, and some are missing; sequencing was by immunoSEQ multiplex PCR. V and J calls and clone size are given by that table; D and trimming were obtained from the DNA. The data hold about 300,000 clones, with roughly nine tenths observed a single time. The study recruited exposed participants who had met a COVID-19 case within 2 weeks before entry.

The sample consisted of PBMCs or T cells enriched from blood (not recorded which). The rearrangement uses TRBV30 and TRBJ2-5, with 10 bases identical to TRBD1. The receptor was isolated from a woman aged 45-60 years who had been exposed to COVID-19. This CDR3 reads CAWSTRTGGTQETQYF. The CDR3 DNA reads TGTGCCTGGAGTACACGGACAGGGGGAACCCAAGAGACCCAGTACTTC.